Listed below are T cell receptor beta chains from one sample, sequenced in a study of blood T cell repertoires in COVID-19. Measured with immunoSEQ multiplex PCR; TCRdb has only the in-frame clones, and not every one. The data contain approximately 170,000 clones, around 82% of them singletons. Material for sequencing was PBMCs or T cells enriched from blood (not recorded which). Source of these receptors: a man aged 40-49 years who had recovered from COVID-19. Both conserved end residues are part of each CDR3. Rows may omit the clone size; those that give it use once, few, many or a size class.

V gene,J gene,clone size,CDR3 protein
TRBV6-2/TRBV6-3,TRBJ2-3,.,CASSYSSGQGGFPDTQYF
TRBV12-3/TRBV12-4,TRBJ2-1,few,CASRSGTENEQFF
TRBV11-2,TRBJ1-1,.,CASSIYRVLNTEAFF
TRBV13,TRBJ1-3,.,CASSLGPNSGNTIYF
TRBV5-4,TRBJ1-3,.,CASSQGDSGNTIYF
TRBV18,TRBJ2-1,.,CASSPGQGGYNEQFF
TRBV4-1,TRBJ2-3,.,CASSQWTSGGVADTQYF
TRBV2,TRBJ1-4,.,CASSVSGQDNEKLFF
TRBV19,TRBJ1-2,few,CASNQGANYGYTF
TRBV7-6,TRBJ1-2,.,CASSVTGDYGYTF
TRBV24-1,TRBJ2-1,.,CATTRGLEQFF
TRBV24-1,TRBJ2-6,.,CATSETGIISGANVLTF
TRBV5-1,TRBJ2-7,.,CASSLPGAEGVEQYF
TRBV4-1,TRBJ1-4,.,CASSQDIGDYGEKLFF
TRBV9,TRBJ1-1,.,CASSAGGTEAFF
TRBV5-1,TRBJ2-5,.,CASSPFGGLAGEETQYF
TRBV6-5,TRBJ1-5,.,CASSYSRVSGDQPQHF
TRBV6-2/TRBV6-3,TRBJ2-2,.,CASSYTRVGTGELFF
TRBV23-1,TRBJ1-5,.,CASSYESHRPGGNQPQHF
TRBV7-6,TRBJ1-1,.,CASSRGDTEAFF
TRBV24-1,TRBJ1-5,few,CATRQNSNQPQHF
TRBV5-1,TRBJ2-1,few,CASSFLAVGNGNEQFF
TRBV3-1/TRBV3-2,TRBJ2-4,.,CASSQGGGNIQYF
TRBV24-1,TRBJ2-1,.,CATSETRGGFRGIRDEQFF
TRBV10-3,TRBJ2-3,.,CAISESGLASDTQYF
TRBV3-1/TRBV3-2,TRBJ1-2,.,CASSQVVPGGYGYTF
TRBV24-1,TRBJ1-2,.,CATSDFDRSYGYTF
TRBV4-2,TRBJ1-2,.,CASSQDSQGALYGYTF
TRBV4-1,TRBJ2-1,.,CASSPGQGGDEQFF
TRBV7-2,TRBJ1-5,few,CASSLNRKGQPQHF
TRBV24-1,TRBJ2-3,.,CATSDEGTVSTDTQYF